The entry below gives a single T cell receptor (beta chain) sequence along with its context. This receptor's antigen is unknown. The read terminates 3 residues ahead of where the CDR3 ends, so the germline J gene completes it. CDR1 and CDR2 (SGHTA, FQGNSA) derive from the germline V gene. There are 15 amino acids in the CDR3, from cysteine to phenylalanine inclusive. The DNA shown is the part of the CDR3 that was read: 36 bases, in frame from base 1. These data are taken from a study of TET2 disruption in CD19-targeted CAR T cells (dated 2018 in TCRdb). A note on the overall study: The number of samples was determined by the original clinical trial design and by which samples were available, and no additional inclusion criteria were applied. Points the paper makes about the study in general: The conclusions about the patient's CAR T cells were based on extensive analysis of only one subject.

The treatment or condition label for this specimen denotes: autologous CTL019 cells: CD19 CAR with 4-1BB and CD3 zeta domains. TCR zeta and 4-1BB costimulatory signaling domains were built into the CD19 CAR. T cells for CTL019 manufacturing were collected from peripheral blood by means of leukapheresis. The DNeasy Blood and Tissue Kit was used to extract genomic DNA from pre-infusion T cells, peripheral blood, or sorted post-infusion T cells. The immunoSEQ assay was used for deep sequencing of the TCR beta chain. Concerning the study's data processing: Only productive TCR beta rearrangements were used to compute clonotype frequencies. This is the immuneACCESS table as TCRdb keeps it, with only in-frame sequences that have V and J called. A part of the clones is gone; compared with another copy, unresolved V genes explain less than half, and the rest is unexplained. D and trimming were read from the DNA, whereas the V and J calls and clone size are those reported in that table. The table held for this sample gives some 2,000 clones. About a sixth of the sample belongs to the ten largest clones.

The receptor's source is a man aged 65 to 85 with chronic lymphocytic leukemia. Sequencing used CD8+ T cells sorted from cultured blood T cells, obtained for CD19 CAR T cell therapy. The chain employs TRBV7-2 and TRBJ1-2, with TRBD1 matching 12 junction bases. The sequenced CDR3 bases are TGTGCCAGCAGCGAGCGGGGACAGGGGGCAGAAGAC. It codes for CASSERGQGAED. The full CDR3 reads CASSERGQGAEDYTF.